This TCR beta chain comes out of a study of T cells after yellow fever vaccination. Turning to this clonotype: The antigen is undetermined.

Study-level results: Overlap between CD4 and CD8 compartments was detected for a small share of clonotypes.

Via MiXCR, TCRdb re-called the 5' RACE reads, giving one row per CDR3 protein. The data show about 330,000 distinct CDR3 sequences, around 6.8% seen once. The CDR3 length is 17 residues. Germline CDR1 reads MDHEN; CDR2 reads SYDVKM. V shed 0 bases, J shed 2 bases, and the junction held 5 bases outside the gene matches. The chain recombines TRBV28 with TRBJ1-5, with TRBD1 matching over 9 bases. The input for sequencing was PBMCs, taken roughly 47 days after the first yellow fever vaccination. The origin of this receptor is a young man who received the YFV17D yellow fever vaccine. CDR3 protein: CASSLWRHRGRNQPQHF. The CDR3 nucleotides are TGTGCCAGCAGTTTATGGAGGCACAGGGGGCGCAATCAGCCCCAGCATTTT. The variable domain in full, with the rest retrieved from reference TRBV28 and TRBJ1-5, is DVKVTQSSRYLVKRTGEKVFLECVQDMDHENMFWYRQDPGLGLRLIYFSYDVKMKEKGDIPEGYSVSREKKERFSLILESASTNQTSMYLCASSLWRHRGRNQPQHFGDGTRLSIL.